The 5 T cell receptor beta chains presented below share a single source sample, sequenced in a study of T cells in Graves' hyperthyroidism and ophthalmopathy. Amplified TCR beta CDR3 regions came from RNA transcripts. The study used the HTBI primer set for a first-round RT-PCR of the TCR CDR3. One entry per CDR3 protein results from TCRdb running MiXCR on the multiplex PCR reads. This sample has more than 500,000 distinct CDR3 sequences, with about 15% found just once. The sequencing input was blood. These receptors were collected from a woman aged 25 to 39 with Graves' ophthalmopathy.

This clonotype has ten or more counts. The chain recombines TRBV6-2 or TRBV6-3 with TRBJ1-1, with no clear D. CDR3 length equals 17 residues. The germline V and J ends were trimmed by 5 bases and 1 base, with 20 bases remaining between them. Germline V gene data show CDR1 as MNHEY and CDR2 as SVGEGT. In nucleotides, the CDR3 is TGTGCCAGCAGTCAATCGGGGTACCATGATTCGAACACTGAAGCTTTCTTT. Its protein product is CASSQSGYHDSNTEAFF.

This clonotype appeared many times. The CDR3 protein is CASSLGNSSPLHF. The DNA of the CDR3 is TGCGCCAGCAGCTTGGGAAACTCGTCACCCCTCCACTTT. The rearrangement uses TRBV5-1 and TRBJ1-6; D uncertain. This CDR3 has 13 amino acids. The V gene's germline CDR1 is SGHRS and CDR2 YFSETQ. V lost 0 bases, J lost 10 bases, and 8 bases lay in between.

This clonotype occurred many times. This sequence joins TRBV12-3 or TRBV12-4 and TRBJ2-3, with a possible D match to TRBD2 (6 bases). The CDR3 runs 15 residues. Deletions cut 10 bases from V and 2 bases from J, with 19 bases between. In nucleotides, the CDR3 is TGTGCCACGACCGCCCCGGGAGATTACACAGATACGCAGTATTTT. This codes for CATTAPGDYTDTQYF.

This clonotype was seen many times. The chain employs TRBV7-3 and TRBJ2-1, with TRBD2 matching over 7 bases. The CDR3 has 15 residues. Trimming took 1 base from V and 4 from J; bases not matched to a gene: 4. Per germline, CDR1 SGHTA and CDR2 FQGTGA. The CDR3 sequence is CASSLSGRTYNEQFF. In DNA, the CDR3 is TGTGCCAGCAGCTTAAGCGGGAGAACTTACAATGAGCAGTTCTTC.

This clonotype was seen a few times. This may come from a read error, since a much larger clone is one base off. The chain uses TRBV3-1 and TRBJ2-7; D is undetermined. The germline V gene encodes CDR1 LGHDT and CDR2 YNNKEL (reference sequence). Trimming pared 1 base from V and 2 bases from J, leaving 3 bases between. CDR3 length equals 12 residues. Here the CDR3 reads CASSQATYEQYF. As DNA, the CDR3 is TGTGCCAGCAGCCAAGCGACCTACGAGCAGTACTTC.